Reported below is one T cell receptor (beta chain). No antigen is known for it. The CDR3 is 13 residues long. Germline V CDR1 and CDR2: SQVTM, ANQGSEA. Trimming took off 5 bases at V and 7 bases at J, with 14 bases between the two ends. Flow cytometry had shown expanded CD8+CD57+ cells in the patients chosen for sequencing. The data are from a study of CD8+CD57+ T cells in acquired aplastic anemia. Study summary: Each DNA sample taken from sorted CD4+ and CD8+ cells came to 3.2 ug on average.

Whole-study results and caveats: No significant difference in CD8+ Simpson's diversity was found between patients and controls.

Profiling that covered TCR beta VDJ and CDR3 relied on genomic DNA as its template. Via MiXCR, TCRdb re-called the reads, giving one row per CDR3 protein. Among around 200,000 distinct CDR3 sequences listed, roughly three fifths were seen once. The origin of this receptor is a human donor with aplastic anemia. Sequencing used sorted CD4+, CD8+, or CD8+CD57+ T cells (not recorded which) from PBMCs. The chain has TRBV29-1 and TRBJ2-2; the D is unclear. The CDR3 DNA sequence: TGCAGCGTTATCGGTGGCCCGGGCGGGGAGCTGTTTTTT. It codes for CSVIGGPGGELFF.